Here is one T cell receptor (beta chain) with its context. This entry comes from a study of blood T cells in healthy people across ages. Then a second PCR, running about 7 to 11 cycles, was carried out with a sample-barcoded 5' primer and a J-beta primer mix. Each cDNA was tagged by a template-switch adaptor containing 12 random nucleotides. MiXCR was run by TCRdb on the 5' RACE reads, yielding one entry per CDR3 protein. The sample carries hundreds of thousands of distinct CDR3 sequences, nearly 60% recorded once. The CDR3 loop spans 12 amino acids. Trimming took 6 bases from V and 10 from J, leaving 13 bases between them. The germline V gene encodes CDR1 KGHSH and CDR2 LQKENI.

The chain is built from TRBV18 and TRBJ1-5; D unclear. The sample was blood. The TCR was taken from a man aged 25-40 years in good health. The CDR3 sequence: CASSLPVGPQHF. In DNA, the CDR3 is TGTGCCAGCTCGCTACCGGTTGGACCCCAGCATTTT.